Presented here are 7 T cell receptor beta chains from one specimen sequenced in a study of T cell responses to AZD1222 COVID-19 vaccine. TCRdb keeps only in-frame clones here, not all; method: immunoSEQ multiplex PCR. Among 43,000 or so clones listed, 90% were seen once. The material sequenced was peripheral blood, taken 28 days after the second AZD1222 dose. The receptors originated from an adult who received the AZD1222 COVID-19 vaccine.

The V call is TRBV15, the J call TRBJ2-6, with D maybe TRBD1 (5 bases). V lost 1 base and J 0 bases, leaving 13 bases between the germline ends. The CDR3 runs 18 residues. Germline V CDR1 and CDR2: LNHNV, YYDKDF (reference sequence). Here the CDR3 reads CATSRGPGSVSGANVLTF. The CDR3 DNA is TGTGCCACCAGCAGAGGCCCAGGGTCCGTCTCTGGGGCCAACGTCCTGACTTTC.

The V call is TRBV4-3, the J call TRBJ1-1, with 9 bases matching TRBD1. Losses at the gene ends were 3 bases for V and 6 bases for J; bases not matched to a gene: 8. The CDR3 is 15 residues long. Germline V gene lookup returns CDR1 LGHNA and CDR2 YSLEER. The CDR3, as DNA: TGCGCCAGCAGCCAGGCGGGACAGGGAGGCGCTGAAGCTTTCTTT. Translated, it gives CASSQAGQGGAEAFF.

The chain combines TRBV27 with TRBJ2-1, with D possibly matching TRBD1 (6 bases). The CDR3 runs 14 residues. Germline V CDR1 and CDR2: MNHEY, SMNVEV (reference sequence). With 5 bases removed from V and 4 bases from J, the gap between germline ends came to 12 bases. CDR3 sequence (DNA): TGTGCCAGCAGTACAAGGACAGCTTACAATGAGCAGTTCTTC. Its translation: CASSTRTAYNEQFF.

V is TRBV3-1 (or the pseudogene TRBV3-2) and J is TRBJ1-1; D is undetermined. There are 14 residues in the CDR3. Trimming took 5 bases from V and 1 from J, leaving 11 bases between them. Germline-derived CDR1 and CDR2 are LGHDT and YNNKEL (reference sequence). CDR3 nucleotide sequence: TGTGCCAGCAGCTCCCTTTCCCCGAACACTGAAGCTTTCTTT. Amino acid sequence: CASSSLSPNTEAFF.

CDR3 nucleotide sequence: TGTGCCAGCTCACCAATCGGGACAGGCTCGAACACTGAAGCTTTCTTT. Protein product: CASSPIGTGSNTEAFF. This chain connects TRBV18 to TRBJ1-1, with TRBD1 matching 8 bases. Trimming removed 2 bases from V and 1 base from J; junction bases left unmatched: 6. The CDR3 has 16 residues. CDR1 and CDR2 (germline): KGHSH, LQKENI.

CDR3 nucleotides: TGTGCCAGCAGCCTCAGGTGGGACAGGGGAGACAATGAGCAGTTCTTC. Amino acids: CASSLRWDRGDNEQFF. The V gene is TRBV7-2, the J gene TRBJ2-1, with TRBD1 identical over 10 bases. In germline, CDR1 is SGHTA, CDR2 FQGNSA. V dropped 5 bases and J dropped 5; count of bases not matched to a gene: 9. This CDR3 region has 16 residues. The whole variable domain, remainder taken from reference TRBV7-2 and TRBJ2-1, is GAGVSQSPSNKVTEKGKDVELRCDPISGHTALYWYRQSLGQGLEFLIYFQGNSAPDKSGLPSDRFSAERTGGSVSTLTIQRTQQEDSAVYLCASSLRWDRGDNEQFFGPGTRLTVL.

The chain has TRBV10-1 and TRBJ1-1; tentative D call: TRBD1 (6 bases). This CDR3 region has 13 residues. The ends were cut back, 3 bases at V and 4 bases at J, with 9 bases in the middle. The germline V gene has CDR1 WNHNN and CDR2 SYGVQD (reference sequence). CDR3 sequence reads: CASSDQGSTEAFF. DNA of the CDR3: TGCGCCAGCAGTGATCAGGGGAGCACTGAAGCTTTCTTT.